The rows below give T cell receptor beta chains drawn from one sample of a study of T-cell reconstitution after alpha-beta-depleted transplantation in children. In TCRdb, the PCR reads were re-called with MiXCR into one record per CDR3 protein. The table lists some 490,000 distinct CDR3 sequences, around 12% of them singletons. Specimen: PBMCs from the stem cell graft donor, collected from the stem cell graft. These receptors were collected from a human donor who donated a stem cell graft to a child with combined immunodeficiency. The CDR3 runs from the conserved cysteine through the conserved F or W. A D gene is named only where the DNA matches it firmly. Clone size appears in some rows only: once, few, many, or a class for an expanded clone.

TGTGCCAGCAGCTCGAGGGTGGGGGCCGGGGAGACCCAGTACTTC CASSSRVGAGETQYF NA NA TRBJ2-5 TRBV7-8
TGTGCCATCAGTAGACAGGCTACCCACTCCTACGAGCAGTACTTC CAISRQATHSYEQYF many NA TRBJ2-7 TRBV10-3
TGTGCCAGCAGTAGGCTACCCCCTAGGTACTACGAGCAGTACTTC CASSRLPPRYYEQYF many NA TRBJ2-7 TRBV27
TGTGCCAGCAGCATTACCCTGGGACAGGGAGGGCAGCCCCAGCATTTT CASSITLGQGGQPQHF few TRBD1 TRBJ1-5 TRBV28
TGCGCCAGCAGCTACAGTCACACTGAAGCTTTCTTT CASSYSHTEAFF NA NA TRBJ1-1 TRBV5-1
TGCGCCAGCAGCGAAGCACTAGTGTCAACAGATACGCAGTATTTT CASSEALVSTDTQYF few NA TRBJ2-3 TRBV4-3
TGTGCCAGCAGTTACGGGGCAGGGATACAGCCCCAGCATTTT CASSYGAGIQPQHF NA NA TRBJ1-5 TRBV6-5
TGTGCCAGCAGCTTAGAACTAGCGGGCTTCTATGAGCAGTTCTTC CASSLELAGFYEQFF many TRBD2 TRBJ2-1 TRBV7-9
TGTGCCAGCCAGCGGGGGAGGTGGGGACGTGAAAAACTGTTTTTT CASQRGRWGREKLFF NA NA TRBJ1-4 TRBV6-5
TGCGCCAGCAGCTGGGGGACAGAGGGAGGCCAGCCCCAGCATTTT CASSWGTEGGQPQHF few TRBD1 TRBJ1-5 TRBV5-1
TGTGCCAGCAGGACCGGACTGAGTGGCACAGATACGCAGTATTTT CASRTGLSGTDTQYF many NA TRBJ2-3 TRBV6-1
TGTGCCAGCAACGACGATCCTAGCAATCAGCCCCAGCATTTT CASNDDPSNQPQHF NA NA TRBJ1-5 TRBV6-2/TRBV6-3
TGTGCCAGCAGCTTGGAAATGGGACTGAACAACGAGCAGTACTTC CASSLEMGLNNEQYF NA NA TRBJ2-7 TRBV7-2
TGTGCCAGCAGTGAGTCTCCGGGACAGGGTTTTAAGAACACCATATATTTT CASSESPGQGFKNTIYF few TRBD1 TRBJ1-3 TRBV25-1
TGTGCCAGCAGTTTAACGGGGCAGGCCAGTGCGGAGACCCAGTACTTC CASSLTGQASAETQYF NA NA TRBJ2-5 TRBV12-3/TRBV12-4
TGTGCCAGCAGCTTAAGTCCGACAATACCTACCGGGGAGCTGTTTTTT CASSLSPTIPTGELFF NA NA TRBJ2-2 TRBV7-2
TGTGCCAGCAGTCCGACAGGGTTGGATAATGAAAAACTGTTTTTT CASSPTGLDNEKLFF few TRBD1 TRBJ1-4 TRBV27
TGTGCCAGCAGCTTGGACGAGACTGAAGCTTTCTTT CASSLDETEAFF NA NA TRBJ1-1 TRBV7-9
TGTGCCAGCAGTTTGGCAGGCCCCAGGGGCGAGCAGTACTTC CASSLAGPRGEQYF many NA TRBJ2-7 TRBV12-3/TRBV12-4
TGCGCCAGCAGCCTAAGTCAAACAGGCGGGAGTACTGAAGCTTTCTTT CASSLSQTGGSTEAFF few NA TRBJ1-1 TRBV5-1
TGTGCCAGCAGTGCGCGACCGGGAGTTGACACTGAAGCTTTCTTT CASSARPGVDTEAFF few NA TRBJ1-1 TRBV25-1
TGTGCCAGCAGTTTATCCGGGAAGAGCTCCTACGAGCAGTACTTC CASSLSGKSSYEQYF many NA TRBJ2-7 TRBV27
TGCAGTGCTAGGCCCGGGACAGGGGGCGCGTTGGACTCCTACGAGCAGTACTTC CSARPGTGGALDSYEQYF NA TRBD1 TRBJ2-7 TRBV20-1
TGTGCCAGCAGTATCACAGGGGTCCAAGAGACCCAGTACTTC CASSITGVQETQYF many TRBD1 TRBJ2-5 TRBV28
TGTGCCAGCAGCTTGGGCGGGACTAAGTCCTACGAGCAGTACTTC CASSLGGTKSYEQYF once TRBD2 TRBJ2-7 TRBV5-4
TGTGCCAGCAGCCCCGGGGCAGGGCAGTTCTTC CASSPGAGQFF once NA TRBJ2-1 TRBV5-6
TGTGCCAGCAGCCAGACGAGGGGGGTTCTGAATTTC CASSQTRGVLNF NA NA TRBJ2-7 TRBV7-2
TGTGCCAGCAGCCTGGGGACAGGGGGCAGGGACGAGCAGTACTTC CASSLGTGGRDEQYF many TRBD1 TRBJ2-7 TRBV7-2
TGTGCCTGGAGCCCGGACAGGGGTCCCAATGAGCAGTTCTTC CAWSPDRGPNEQFF NA TRBD1 TRBJ2-1 TRBV30
TGCAGCGTTCCTGGCTCTGCGGCCAACGTCCTGACTTTC CSVPGSAANVLTF NA NA TRBJ2-6 TRBV29-1
TGTGCCAGCAGCTTCGCAGGACAGGGCCGCGAGCAGTACTTC CASSFAGQGREQYF many TRBD1 TRBJ2-7 TRBV5-6
TGTGCCAGCAGCGATCCGGGACAGTCCACAGATACGCAGTATTTT CASSDPGQSTDTQYF many TRBD1 TRBJ2-3 TRBV7-9
TGTGCCTGGACAACGGAAACAGGGTCTTCCGGGGAGCTGTTTTTT CAWTTETGSSGELFF NA NA TRBJ2-2 TRBV30
TGTGCCAGCAGTTTAGATGCACTAGCCAAAAACATTCAGTACTTC CASSLDALAKNIQYF NA NA TRBJ2-4 TRBV28
TGTGCCAGCAGTTACCGGGACAACACTGAAGCTTTCTTT CASSYRDNTEAFF many NA TRBJ1-1 TRBV6-2/TRBV6-3
TGTGCCAGCAGCCCGCAGGGGGAGGTGTACGAGCAGTACTTC CASSPQGEVYEQYF few NA TRBJ2-7 TRBV12-3/TRBV12-4
TGTGCCAGCAGTCCCCGCGGGAGAAGGTTCGAGCAGTACTTC CASSPRGRRFEQYF few TRBD2 TRBJ2-7 TRBV28
TGCAGCGTTGAAGGGGACAGGGAGTACGAGCAGTACTTC CSVEGDREYEQYF NA TRBD1 TRBJ2-7 TRBV29-1
TGTGCCAGTGCCCCCGGGACAGGTCCATACGAGCAGTACTTC CASAPGTGPYEQYF NA TRBD1 TRBJ2-7 TRBV19
TGTGCCAGCAGCTCGGGGCGGGTGGGACAGTTGAACACTGAAGCTTTCTTT CASSSGRVGQLNTEAFF few TRBD1 TRBJ1-1 TRBV11-2
TGCGCCAGCAGCCACGGGACTAGCGGGAGTATGACCGGGGAGCTGTTTTTT CASSHGTSGSMTGELFF NA TRBD2 TRBJ2-2 TRBV5-1
TGTGCCAGCAGCTCCCCCTGGGGCAACAATGAGCAGTTCTTC CASSSPWGNNEQFF few NA TRBJ2-1 TRBV7-2
TGTGCCAGCCCCGGGGCTGTGACCGGGGAGCTGTTTTTT CASPGAVTGELFF many NA TRBJ2-2 TRBV12-3/TRBV12-4
TGTGCCAGCAGTTTCTTCCCCGCCAGCGAGCAGTTCTTC CASSFFPASEQFF few NA TRBJ2-1 TRBV12-3/TRBV12-4
TGTGCCAGCAGTTACTCGAACAGGGACAATGAGCAGTTCTTC CASSYSNRDNEQFF few NA TRBJ2-1 TRBV6-5
TGCAGCGCCCTCCGGGGTAGCGGGCATGGCGGGGAGCTGTTTTTT CSALRGSGHGGELFF many TRBD2 TRBJ2-2 TRBV29-1
TGCAGTGCTAGATTGGGGGTCAATGAGCAGTTCTTC CSARLGVNEQFF NA NA TRBJ2-1 TRBV20-1
TGCGCCAGCAGCCATGGAAAGCGAGTCTATGGCTACACCTTC CASSHGKRVYGYTF few NA TRBJ1-2 TRBV4-3
TGTGCCACCAGCACCTTATTAGCGGGAGTACCGCTCGAGCAGTACTTC CATSTLLAGVPLEQYF few TRBD2 TRBJ2-7 TRBV15
TGTGCCAGCAGTTCAGGGTTACACTCTGGAAACACCATATATTTT CASSSGLHSGNTIYF many NA TRBJ1-3 TRBV12-3/TRBV12-4
TGTGCCAGCAGCTTGCACTGGGGACAGGAGCAGTTCTTC CASSLHWGQEQFF NA TRBD1 TRBJ2-1 TRBV7-2
TGTGCCAGCAGCTTGGGTCACTACCGACCCCCAGATACGCAGTATTTT CASSLGHYRPPDTQYF few NA TRBJ2-3 TRBV7-2
TGCAGTGCCCGCGGCGTGTCTGAAGAGCAGTACTTC CSARGVSEEQYF few NA TRBJ2-7 TRBV20-1